Given below is one T cell receptor (beta chain) in context. The target antigen is unknown. The data derive from a study of persistence of HIV-infected CD4 T cells. Study-wide results and caveats: The rare CMV-responding cells with HIV-1 proviruses were not separately TCR-sequenced. CMV- and Gag-responding cells had lower TCRbeta richness than CD3/CD28-responding cells.

The stimulus was an HIV-1 Gag 15-mer peptide pool, 0.85 to 1 ug/peptide/mL. Memory cells lacking CD40L and CD69 with high CD45RO were sorted. Before stimulation, PBMCs underwent CD8+ T cell depletion. The CDR3 spans 15 residues. Looked up from germline, CDR1 is LGHDT and CDR2 is YNNKEL (reference sequence). With V trimmed by 4 bases and J by 8 bases, 6 bases remained unmatched. The immunoSEQ assay was version 4, run in survey mode. Template was genomic DNA at around 10 ng/uL, with up to 1 ug used per sample. The assay was immunoSEQ multiplex PCR, and TCRdb's table has in-frame clones only and misses some. Of about 40,000 clones detected, about four fifths appear once; the ten largest clones hold around 14%.

The sample consisted of CD4+ T cells sorted from PBMCs after approximately 19-hour stimulation, taken from a patient who received antiretroviral therapy. The origin of this receptor is an adult man with HIV who was CMV-seropositive. The genes are TRBV3-1 (or the pseudogene TRBV3-2) and TRBJ2-4; 12 nucleotides line up with TRBD1. The CDR3 nucleotides read TGTGCCAGCAGCCCCGGGACAGGGGGCGCGCACATTCAGTACTTC. It specifies CASSPGTGGAHIQYF.